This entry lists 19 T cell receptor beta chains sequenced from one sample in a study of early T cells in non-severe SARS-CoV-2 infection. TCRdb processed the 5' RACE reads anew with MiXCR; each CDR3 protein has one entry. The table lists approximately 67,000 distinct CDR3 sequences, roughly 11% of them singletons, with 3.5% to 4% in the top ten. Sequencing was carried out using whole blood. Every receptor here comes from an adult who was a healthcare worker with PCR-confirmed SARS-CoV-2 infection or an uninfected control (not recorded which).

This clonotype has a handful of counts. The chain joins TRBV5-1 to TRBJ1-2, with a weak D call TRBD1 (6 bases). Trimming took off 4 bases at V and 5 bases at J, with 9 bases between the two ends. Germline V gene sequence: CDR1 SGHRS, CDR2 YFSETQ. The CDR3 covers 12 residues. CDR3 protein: CASSMGAYGYTF. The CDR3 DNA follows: TGCGCCAGCAGCATGGGGGCGTATGGCTACACCTTC.

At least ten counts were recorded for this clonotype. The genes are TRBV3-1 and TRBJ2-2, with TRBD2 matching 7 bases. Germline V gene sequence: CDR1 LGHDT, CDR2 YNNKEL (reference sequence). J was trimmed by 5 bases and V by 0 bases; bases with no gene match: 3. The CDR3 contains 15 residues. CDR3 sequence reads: CASSQDLSGTGELFF. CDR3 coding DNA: TGTGCCAGCAGCCAAGATCTTAGCGGGACCGGGGAGCTGTTTTTT.

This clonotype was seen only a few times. CDR3 bases: TGTGCCAGCTCACGGGGACAGGTCTCGACCTTGAACACTGAAGCTTTCTTT. This gives the protein CASSRGQVSTLNTEAFF. The V gene is TRBV18, the J gene TRBJ1-1; 8 bases fit TRBD1. J was trimmed by 0 bases and V by 4 bases; bases with no gene match: 10. This CDR3 has 17 residues. The germline V gene has CDR1 KGHSH and CDR2 LQKENI. Full variable domain (missing parts from reference TRBV18 and TRBJ1-1): NAGVMQNPRHLVRRRGQEARLRCSPMKGHSHVYWYRQLPEEGLKFMVYLQKENIIDESGMPKERFSAEFPKEGPSILRIQQVVRGDSAAYFCASSRGQVSTLNTEAFFGQGTRLTVV.

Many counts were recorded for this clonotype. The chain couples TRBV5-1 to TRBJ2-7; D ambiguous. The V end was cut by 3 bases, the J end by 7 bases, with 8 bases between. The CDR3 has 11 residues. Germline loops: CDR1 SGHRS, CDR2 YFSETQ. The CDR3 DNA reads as TGCGCCAGCAGCTACTCAGGAGAGCAGTACTTC. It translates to CASSYSGEQYF. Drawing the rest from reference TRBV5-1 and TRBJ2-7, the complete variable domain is KAGVTQTPRYLIKTRGQQVTLSCSPISGHRSVSWYQQTPGQGLQFLFEYFSETQRNKGNFPGRFSGRQFSNSRSEMNVSTLELGDSALYLCASSYSGEQYFGPGTRLTVT.

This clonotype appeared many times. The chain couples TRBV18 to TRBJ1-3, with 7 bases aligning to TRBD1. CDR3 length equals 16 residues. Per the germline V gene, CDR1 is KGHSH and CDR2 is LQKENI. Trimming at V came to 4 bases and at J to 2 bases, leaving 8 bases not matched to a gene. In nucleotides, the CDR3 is TGTGCCAGCTCACGAACGCGGGACAGTACTGGAAACACCATATATTTT. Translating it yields CASSRTRDSTGNTIYF.

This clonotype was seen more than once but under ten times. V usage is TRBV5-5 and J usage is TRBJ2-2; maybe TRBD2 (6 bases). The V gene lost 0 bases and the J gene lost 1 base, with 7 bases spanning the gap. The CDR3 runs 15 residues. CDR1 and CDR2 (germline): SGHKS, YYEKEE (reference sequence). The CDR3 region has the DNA TGTGCCAGCAGCTTGGCCGGGGGGAACACCGGGGAGCTGTTTTTT. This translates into CASSLAGGNTGELFF.

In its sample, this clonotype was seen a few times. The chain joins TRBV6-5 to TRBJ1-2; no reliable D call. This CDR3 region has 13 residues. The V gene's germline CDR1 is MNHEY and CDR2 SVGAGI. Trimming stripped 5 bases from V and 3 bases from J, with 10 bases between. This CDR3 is CASSPGGYYGYTF. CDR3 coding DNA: TGTGCCAGCAGTCCCGGAGGGTACTATGGCTACACCTTC.

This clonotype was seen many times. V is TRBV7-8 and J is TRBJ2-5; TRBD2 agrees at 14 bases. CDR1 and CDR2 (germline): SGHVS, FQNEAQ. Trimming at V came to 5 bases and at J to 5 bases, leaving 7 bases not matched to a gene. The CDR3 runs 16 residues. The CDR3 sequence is CASSETGTSGGETQYF. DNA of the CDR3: TGTGCCAGCAGCGAAACCGGGACTAGCGGGGGTGAGACCCAGTACTTC. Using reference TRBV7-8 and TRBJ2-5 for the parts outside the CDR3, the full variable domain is GAGVSQSPRYKVAKRGQDVALRCDPISGHVSLFWYQQALGQGPEFLTYFQNEAQLDKSGLPSDRFFAERPEGSVSTLKIQRTQQEDSAVYLCASSETGTSGGETQYFGPGTRLLVL.

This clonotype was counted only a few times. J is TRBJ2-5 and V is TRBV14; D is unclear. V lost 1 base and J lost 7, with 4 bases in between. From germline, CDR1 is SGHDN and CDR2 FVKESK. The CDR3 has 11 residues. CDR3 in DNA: TGTGCCAGCAGCCAAGCGGGGACCCAGTACTTC. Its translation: CASSQAGTQYF.

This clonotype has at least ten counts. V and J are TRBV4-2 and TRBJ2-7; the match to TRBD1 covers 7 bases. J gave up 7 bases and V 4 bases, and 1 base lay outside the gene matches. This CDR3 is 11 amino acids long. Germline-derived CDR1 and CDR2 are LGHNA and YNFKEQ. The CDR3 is CASSLGQEQYF. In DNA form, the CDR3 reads TGTGCCAGCAGCCTGGGACAGGAGCAGTACTTC.

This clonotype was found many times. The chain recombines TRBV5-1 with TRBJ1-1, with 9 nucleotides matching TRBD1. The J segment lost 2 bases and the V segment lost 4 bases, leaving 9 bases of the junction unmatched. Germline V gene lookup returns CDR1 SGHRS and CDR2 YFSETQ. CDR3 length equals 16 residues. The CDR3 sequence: CASSPRQGGVNTEAFF. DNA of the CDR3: TGCGCCAGCAGCCCTCGACAGGGGGGCGTAAACACTGAAGCTTTCTTT.

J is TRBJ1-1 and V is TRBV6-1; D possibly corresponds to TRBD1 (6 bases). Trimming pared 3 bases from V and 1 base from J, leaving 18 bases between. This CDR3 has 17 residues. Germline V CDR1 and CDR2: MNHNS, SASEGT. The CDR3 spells CASSDRGNSPGNTEAFF. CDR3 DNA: TGTGCCAGCAGTGACAGGGGCAACTCCCCGGGGAACACTGAAGCTTTCTTT.

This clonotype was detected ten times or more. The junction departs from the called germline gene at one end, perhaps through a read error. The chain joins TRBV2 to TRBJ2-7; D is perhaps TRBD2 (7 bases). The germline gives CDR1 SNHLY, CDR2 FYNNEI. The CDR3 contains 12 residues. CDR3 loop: CASSEARQAGDF. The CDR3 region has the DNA TGTGCCAGCAGTGAAGCCCGACAGGCGGGGGACTTC.

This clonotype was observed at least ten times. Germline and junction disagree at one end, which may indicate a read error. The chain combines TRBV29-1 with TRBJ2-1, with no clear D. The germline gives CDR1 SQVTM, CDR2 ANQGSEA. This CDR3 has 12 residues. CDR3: CSVVGQTPNSLF. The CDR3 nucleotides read TGCAGCGTTGTTGGGCAAACCCCAAACAGCCTCTTC.

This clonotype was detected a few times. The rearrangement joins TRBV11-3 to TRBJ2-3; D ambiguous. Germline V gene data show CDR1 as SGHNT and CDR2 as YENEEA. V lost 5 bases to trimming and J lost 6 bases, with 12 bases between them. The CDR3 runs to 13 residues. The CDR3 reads CASSTRVRDTQYF. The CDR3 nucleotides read TGTGCCAGCAGCACCCGGGTCCGGGATACGCAGTATTTT.

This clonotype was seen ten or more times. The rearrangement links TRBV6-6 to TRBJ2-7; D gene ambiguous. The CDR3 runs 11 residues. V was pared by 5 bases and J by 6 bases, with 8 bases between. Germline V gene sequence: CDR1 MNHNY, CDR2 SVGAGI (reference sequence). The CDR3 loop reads CASSIQREQYF. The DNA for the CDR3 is TGTGCCAGCAGTATACAACGCGAGCAGTACTTC.

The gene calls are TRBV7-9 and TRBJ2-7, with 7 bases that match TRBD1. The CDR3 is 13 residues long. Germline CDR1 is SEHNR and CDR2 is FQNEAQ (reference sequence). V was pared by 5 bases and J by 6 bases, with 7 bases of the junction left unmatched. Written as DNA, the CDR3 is TGTGCCAGCAGCCTCGGACAGGTGGCCGAGCAGTACTTC. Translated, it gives CASSLGQVAEQYF.

The CDR3, as DNA: TGCAGTGCGTGGACTAGCGAGCACTACAATGAGCAGTTCTTC. This sequence encodes CSAWTSEHYNEQFF. V gene TRBV20-1 combines with J gene TRBJ2-1; 9 bases line up with TRBD2. With 6 bases clipped from V and 3 bases from J, the junction kept 6 bases outside the gene matches. The CDR3 consists of 14 residues. The V gene's germline CDR1 is DFQATT and CDR2 SNEGSKA (reference sequence).

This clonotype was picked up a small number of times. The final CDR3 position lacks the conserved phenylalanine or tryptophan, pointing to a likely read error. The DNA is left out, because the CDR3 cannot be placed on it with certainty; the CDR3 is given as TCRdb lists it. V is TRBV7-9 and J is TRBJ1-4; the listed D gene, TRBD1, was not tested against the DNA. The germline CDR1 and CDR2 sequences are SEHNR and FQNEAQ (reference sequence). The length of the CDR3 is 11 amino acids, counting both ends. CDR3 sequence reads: CASSLAGGPHG.